These 30 T cell receptor beta chains share one sample of origin, sequenced in a study of spatial heterogeneity in lung cancer. Whole-study findings and limits: Counts of expanded alpha and beta TCRs within tumors tracked the tumor nonsynonymous mutation count.

MiXCR was run by TCRdb on the 5' RACE reads, yielding one entry per CDR3 protein. The repertoire holds some 5,100 distinct CDR3 sequences, with about 7.4% as singletons. The antigens of these receptors remain unknown. The time point was: sample taken at primary tumor resection. The sequenced sample was lung tumor tissue, obtained at surgery. The receptor set was obtained from a male donor with early-stage non-small cell lung cancer.

The table lists this clonotype with a few counts. The chain has TRBV20-1 and TRBJ2-6, with D unclear. This CDR3 is built from 16 residues. Germline V gene data show CDR1 as DFQATT and CDR2 as SNEGSKA (reference sequence). Between the trimmed V and J ends, which lost 5 bases and 1 base, there was a span of 15 bases. The DNA for the CDR3 is TGCAGTGCTGGCGGTTACCCTTTGTCTGGGGCCAACGTCCTGACTTTC. Translation: CSAGGYPLSGANVLTF.

This chain links TRBV4-1 with TRBJ2-1, with TRBD2 matching over 11 bases. This CDR3 contains 17 residues. CDR1 and CDR2 from the germline V gene are MGHRA and YSYEKL. V lost 0 bases, J lost 5 bases, and 6 bases stayed unmatched. The CDR3 DNA reads TGCGCCAGCAGCCAAGAGGGAGCGACTAGCGGGAACAATGAGCAGTTCTTC. Protein product: CASSQEGATSGNNEQFF.

This clonotype showed up many times. The chain uses TRBV12-3 or TRBV12-4 and TRBJ1-2, with D uncertain. CDR3 length: 10 amino acids. The V gene lost 9 bases and the J gene lost 5 bases, with 7 bases spanning the gap. The CDR3 spells CASGEYGYTF. CDR3 DNA sequence: TGTGCCAGTGGGGAATATGGCTACACCTTC.

This clonotype appeared a few times. V is TRBV7-8 and J is TRBJ1-3; D might be TRBD1 (6 bases). This CDR3 comprises 15 residues. CDR1 and CDR2 (germline): SGHVS, FQNEAQ. V lost 1 base and J lost 5, with 12 bases in between. CDR3 bases: TGTGCCAGCAGCTTAGGGGCAGGGGCCAGAAACACCATATATTTT. Translation: CASSLGAGARNTIYF.

This clonotype has ten or more counts. The rearrangement links TRBV18 to TRBJ1-1, with D unresolved. Germline V gene sequence: CDR1 KGHSH, CDR2 LQKENI. V lost 1 base to trimming and J lost 0 bases, with 12 bases between them. This CDR3 has 16 residues. The CDR3 here is CASSPLRVGLNTEAFF. CDR3 DNA: TGTGCCAGCTCACCACTGAGGGTAGGGTTGAACACTGAAGCTTTCTTT.

About this clonotype itself: A much more abundant neighbour one base away suggests this may be a read error. V and J are TRBV4-2 and TRBJ2-5; D assignment may be TRBD1 or TRBD2 (5 bases each). The CDR3 is 13 residues long. The germline V gene encodes CDR1 LGHNA and CDR2 YNFKEQ. The CDR3 coding sequence is TGTGCCAGCAGCCAACTCGGGGCAGAGACCCAGAACTTC. Amino acids: CASSQLGAETQNF.

Many counts were recorded for this clonotype. J is TRBJ2-2 and V is TRBV7-3; D unclear. This CDR3 comprises 14 residues. V lost 8 bases and J 7 bases, leaving 17 bases between the germline ends. CDR1 is SGHTA and CDR2 is FQGTGA in the germline V gene. The CDR3, as DNA: TGTGCCAGCTCCCGAACGGAAGGAGACGGGGAGCTGTTTTTT. Protein product: CASSRTEGDGELFF.

This clonotype has ten or more counts. The chain has TRBV10-3 and TRBJ2-7, with no clear D. The CDR3 runs 15 residues. Germline CDR1 and CDR2: ENHRY and SYGVKD. Trimming took off 5 bases at V and 2 bases at J, with 16 bases between the two ends. CDR3 sequence reads: CAISYDGSSAYEQYF. The CDR3 bases are TGTGCCATCAGTTACGACGGGTCCTCGGCCTACGAGCAGTACTTC.

The CDR3 sequence: CASSLVLAGGLEQFF. The CDR3 DNA reads as TGTGCCAGCAGCTTAGTGCTAGCGGGGGGGCTTGAGCAGTTCTTC. This rearrangement joins TRBV7-2 to TRBJ2-1; 12 bases match TRBD2. This CDR3 is 15 amino acids long. The germline CDR1 and CDR2 sequences are SGHTA and FQGNSA. The V segment lost 1 base and the J segment 9 bases; nucleotides outside the gene matches: 4.

This clonotype was picked up a small number of times. V usage is TRBV12-3 or TRBV12-4 and J usage is TRBJ2-2; 7 bases fit TRBD1. The CDR3 is 15 amino acids. After removal of 4 bases from V and 3 bases from J, the junction contained 5 bases not matched to a gene. The CDR3 sequence: CASSSQGKDTGELFF. CDR3 DNA sequence: TGTGCCAGCAGTTCACAGGGGAAGGACACCGGGGAGCTGTTTTTT.

This clonotype was seen repeatedly, ten times or more. The rearrangement joins TRBV3-1 to TRBJ2-7, with D possibly matching TRBD2 (6 bases). CDR1 is LGHDT, CDR2 YNNKEL, per germline (reference sequence). The CDR3 runs to 17 residues. V was shortened by 0 bases and J by 4 bases, with 19 bases between the two germline ends. CDR3: CASSQDLGGSPFYEQYF. The CDR3 DNA reads TGTGCCAGCAGCCAAGATCTTGGAGGGAGCCCTTTTTACGAGCAGTACTTC.

This clonotype was observed a handful of times. The V and J genes are TRBV6-5 and TRBJ2-2; no definite D call. Trimming shortened V by 0 bases and J by 3 bases, and 11 bases separated the two germline ends. Germline lookup yields CDR1 MNHEY and CDR2 SVGAGI. The CDR3 length is 16 residues. The CDR3 sequence is CASSYSLWADTGELFF. Written as DNA, the CDR3 is TGTGCCAGCAGTTACTCACTCTGGGCAGACACCGGGGAGCTGTTTTTT.

V is TRBV6-5 and J is TRBJ2-2; tentatively, D is TRBD1 (6 bases). V was cut by 2 bases and J by 4 bases, with 17 bases left in between. This CDR3 comprises 17 residues. Germline CDR1 is MNHEY and CDR2 is SVGAGI. CDR3 region: CASSYPATGLGTGELFF. The CDR3, as DNA: TGTGCCAGCAGTTACCCCGCAACAGGGCTGGGCACCGGGGAGCTGTTTTTT.

The sample holds many counts of this clonotype. This sequence joins TRBV28 and TRBJ2-6; D is perhaps TRBD1 or TRBD2 (7 bases each). The V end was cut by 5 bases, the J end by 0 bases, with 11 bases between. The CDR3 covers 16 residues. Per the germline V gene, CDR1 is MDHEN and CDR2 is SYDVKM. The chain's CDR3 is CASSSGTDSGANVLTF. The CDR3 DNA sequence: TGTGCCAGCAGTAGCGGGACAGACTCTGGGGCCAACGTCCTGACTTTC.

Many counts were recorded for this clonotype. The rearrangement uses TRBV7-9 and TRBJ2-5; possibly TRBD2 for D (5 bases). The CDR3 has 13 amino acids. The V end was cut by 2 bases, the J end by 4 bases, with 8 bases between. Germline CDR1 is SEHNR and CDR2 is FQNEAQ (reference sequence). CDR3 bases: TGTGCCAGCAGCTTACTAGCAGGAGAGACCCAGTACTTC. It is translated as CASSLLAGETQYF.

This clonotype was observed a handful of times. J is TRBJ1-5 and V is TRBV7-6, with D possibly TRBD1 on 5 matching bases. With 4 bases removed from V and 7 bases from J, the gap between germline ends came to 11 bases. CDR1 and CDR2 from the germline V gene are SGHVS and FNYEAQ. The CDR3 totals 13 residues. Here the CDR3 reads CASSWGPGQPQHF. The CDR3 DNA sequence: TGTGCCAGCAGCTGGGGACCGGGGCAGCCCCAGCATTTT.

The sample holds many counts of this clonotype. V usage is TRBV7-2 and J usage is TRBJ2-1, with D tentatively TRBD2 (6 bases). Trimming took 3 bases from V and 0 from J, leaving 9 bases between them. This CDR3 has 15 residues. Germline lookup yields CDR1 SGHTA and CDR2 FQGNSA. CDR3 amino acids: CASSFGTFSYNEQFF. In DNA, the CDR3 is TGTGCCAGCAGCTTTGGGACTTTCTCCTACAATGAGCAGTTCTTC.

Within the sample, this clonotype is medium-sized. V is TRBV10-3 and J is TRBJ2-2; D remains ambiguous. Trimming left V 5 bases short and J 5 bases short, with 9 bases between. The germline gives CDR1 ENHRY, CDR2 SYGVKD. This CDR3 is built from 13 residues. This CDR3 is CAISRPSTGELFF. The CDR3 DNA sequence: TGTGCCATCAGTCGGCCCTCAACCGGGGAGCTGTTTTTT.

This clonotype was detected many times. CDR3 nucleotides: TGTGCCAGTAGCGGACAGGGGCTCGACAATCAGCCCCAGCATTTT. Translated, it gives CASSGQGLDNQPQHF. This rearrangement joins TRBV19 to TRBJ1-5; 9 nucleotides match TRBD1. V lost 6 bases and J lost 3; bases outside the gene matches: 6. The V gene's germline CDR1 is LNHDA and CDR2 SQIVND (reference sequence). CDR3 length: 15 residues.

This clonotype was observed a handful of times. The chain carries TRBV7-9 and TRBJ2-1; D uncertain. CDR1 is SEHNR and CDR2 is FQNEAQ in the germline V gene (reference sequence). V was pared by 1 base and J by 8 bases, with 6 bases between. The CDR3 sequence is 12 residues long. The CDR3 DNA sequence: TGTGCCAGCAGCTTAGTGTACGATGAGCAGTTCTTC. It specifies CASSLVYDEQFF.

The chain is built from TRBV2 and TRBJ2-3; no reliable D call. The ends were cut back, 7 bases at V and 0 bases at J, with 11 bases in the middle. From germline, CDR1 is SNHLY and CDR2 FYNNEI. The CDR3 has 14 amino acids. CDR3 DNA: TGTGCCAGCAAATCGGCACTCAGCACAGATACGCAGTATTTT. It translates to CASKSALSTDTQYF.

This clonotype occurred many times. The rearrangement joins TRBV7-3 to TRBJ2-3; D is unclear. Germline V lookup: CDR1 SGHTA, CDR2 FQGTGA. The CDR3 length is 14 residues. V was clipped by 0 bases and J by 6 bases, with 10 bases between them. The CDR3 nucleotides read TGTGCCAGCAGCTTAACGTATACTTCTGATACGCAGTATTTT. The encoded protein is CASSLTYTSDTQYF.

This clonotype was counted at least ten times. V usage is TRBV28 and J usage is TRBJ2-2; D is undetermined. Deletions cut 3 bases from V and 8 bases from J, with 10 bases between. Germline V gene data show CDR1 as MDHEN and CDR2 as SYDVKM. This CDR3 comprises 13 residues. CDR3 nucleotide sequence: TGTGCCAGCAGTTTGGGCTACCTGGGGGAGCTGTTTTTT. This translates into CASSLGYLGELFF.

The sample holds a few counts of this clonotype. The V and J genes are TRBV5-1 and TRBJ2-7; D is ambiguous. The V end lost 0 bases, the J end lost 0 bases, and 10 bases lay between the germline ends. Per the germline V gene, CDR1 is SGHRS and CDR2 is YFSETQ. The length of the CDR3 is 15 residues. CDR3 residues: CASSLEAPSSYEQYF. The CDR3, as DNA: TGCGCCAGCAGCTTGGAGGCACCATCCTCCTACGAGCAGTACTTC. Variable domain in full (rest from reference TRBV5-1 and TRBJ2-7): KAGVTQTPRYLIKTRGQQVTLSCSPISGHRSVSWYQQTPGQGLQFLFEYFSETQRNKGNFPGRFSGRQFSNSRSEMNVSTLELGDSALYLCASSLEAPSSYEQYFGPGTRLTVT.

This clonotype came up many times. J is TRBJ2-7 and V is TRBV9; D call uncertain. The germline V gene encodes CDR1 SGDLS and CDR2 YYNGEE. This CDR3 has 15 residues. Trimming cost V 0 bases and J 0 bases, with 10 bases left between them. CDR3 DNA sequence: TGTGCCAGCAGCGTAGGGGCTCAGAGCTCCTACGAGCAGTACTTC. Residues: CASSVGAQSSYEQYF.

This clonotype was detected many times. The J gene is TRBJ2-7, the V gene TRBV5-1; no clear D gene. This CDR3 is 13 amino acids long. CDR1 is SGHRS and CDR2 is YFSETQ in the germline V gene. Trimming removed 4 bases from V and 2 bases from J, with 10 bases in between. The CDR3 sequence: CASSERFTYEQYF. CDR3 sequence (DNA): TGCGCCAGCAGCGAGAGGTTTACCTACGAGCAGTACTTC.

Comments on this clonotype: A read error may explain this, as a much larger clone is one base away. The chain combines TRBV9 with TRBJ2-2; 8 positions match TRBD1. CDR1 SGDLS and CDR2 YYNGEE come from the germline V gene. The CDR3 loop spans 13 amino acids. This CDR3 is CASSARGPGKLFF. Written as DNA, the CDR3 is TGTGCCAGCAGCGCCAGGGGGCCCGGGAAGCTGTTTTTT.

This clonotype is medium-sized within its sample. This chain uses TRBV10-3 with TRBJ2-1; D gene unclear. The CDR3 has 13 residues. Germline assignment: CDR1 ENHRY and CDR2 SYGVKD. The germline V and J ends were trimmed by 3 bases and 10 bases, with 13 bases remaining between them. CDR3 region: CAISDFYQSEQFF. CDR3 bases: TGTGCCATCAGTGACTTCTACCAGTCCGAGCAGTTCTTC.

This clonotype appeared many times. The gene calls are TRBV18 and TRBJ2-5, with D uncertain. The CDR3 extends over 13 amino acids. V lost 2 bases and J 5 bases, leaving 9 bases between the germline ends. Per the germline V gene, CDR1 is KGHSH and CDR2 is LQKENI. The CDR3 loop is CASSPGPRETQYF. Here the CDR3 DNA reads TGTGCCAGCTCACCAGGACCGCGGGAGACCCAGTACTTC.

This clonotype was counted many times. The rearrangement uses TRBV7-2 and TRBJ2-3; TRBD1 matches 7 bases. Germline CDR1 reads SGHTA; CDR2 reads FQGNSA. V was pared by 1 base and J by 0 bases, with 4 bases of the junction left unmatched. This CDR3 is 16 amino acids long. CDR3: CASSLEDRLSTDTQYF. The CDR3, as DNA: TGTGCCAGCAGCTTAGAGGACAGGCTGAGCACAGATACGCAGTATTTT.